This note documents a single TCR beta chain sequence. Trimming pared 5 bases from V and 4 bases from J, leaving 15 bases between. The CDR3 has 15 amino acids. The germline gives CDR1 SGHVS, CDR2 FNYEAQ. This record comes from a study of T cell changes during pregnancy in multiple sclerosis. TCRdb's table, derived via immunoSEQ multiplex PCR, lists solely in-frame clones and lacks some. This table holds around 59,000 clones, 90% to 95% found once. This sample comprised peripheral blood, obtained in the first trimester of pregnancy. This sequence was found in a female donor with multiple sclerosis, enrolled in a pregnancy study. The chain employs TRBV7-6 and TRBJ1-3; D gene unclear. CDR3 nucleotides: TGTGCCAGCAGCCAACCGGCGGTGCCCGGAAACACCATATATTTT. This translates into CASSQPAVPGNTIYF.